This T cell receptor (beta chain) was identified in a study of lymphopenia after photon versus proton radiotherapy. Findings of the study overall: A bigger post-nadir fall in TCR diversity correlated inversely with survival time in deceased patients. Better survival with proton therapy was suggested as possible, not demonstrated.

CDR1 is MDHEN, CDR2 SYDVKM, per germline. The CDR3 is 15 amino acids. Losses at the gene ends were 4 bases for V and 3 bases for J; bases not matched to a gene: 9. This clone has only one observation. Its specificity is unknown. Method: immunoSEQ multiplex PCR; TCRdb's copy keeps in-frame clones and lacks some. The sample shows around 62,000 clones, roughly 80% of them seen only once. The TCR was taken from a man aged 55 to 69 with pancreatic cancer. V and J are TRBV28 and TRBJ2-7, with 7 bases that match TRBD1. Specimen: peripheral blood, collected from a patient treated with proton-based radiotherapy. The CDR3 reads CASSSYGTDLYEQYF. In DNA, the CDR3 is TGTGCCAGCAGTTCCTACGGGACAGATCTCTACGAGCAGTACTTC.